Listed below are T cell receptor beta chains from one sample, sequenced in a study of cytomegalovirus exposure and HLA in healthy donors. Produced via immunoSEQ multiplex PCR; TCRdb's table is partial and in-frame only. Altogether roughly 220,000 clones are present, approximately 85% being singletons, with the ten largest covering 2.7%. Sequenced sample: PBMCs. The receptors come from a woman in her forties in good health and CMV-seronegative. The CDR3 runs from the conserved cysteine through the conserved F or W. The order of the fields is CDR3 DNA, CDR3 protein, V gene, D gene, J gene. D genes are given only for firm matches.

CDR3 DNA: TGTGCCAGCAGCCAAGCCGGGACTAGCGCGAAGAATGAGCAGTTCTTC; CDR3 protein: CASSQAGTSAKNEQFF; V gene: TRBV4-2; D gene: TRBD2; J gene: TRBJ2-1
CDR3 DNA: TGTGCCAGCTCCCTAGGTTCTGAAAAACTGTTTTTT; CDR3 protein: CASSLGSEKLFF; V gene: TRBV25-1; D gene: -; J gene: TRBJ1-4
CDR3 DNA: TGTGCCAGCAGCTTGAGTGACTCCGGTGAGCAGTTCTTC; CDR3 protein: CASSLSDSGEQFF; V gene: TRBV5-4; D gene: -; J gene: TRBJ2-1
CDR3 DNA: TGCGCCAGCAGCCTGGTAGCGGGAAGCAATGAGCAGTTCTTC; CDR3 protein: CASSLVAGSNEQFF; V gene: TRBV5-1; D gene: TRBD2; J gene: TRBJ2-1
CDR3 DNA: TGTGCCAGCAGCTTGATGACAGGAAATGGAGATACGCAGTATTTT; CDR3 protein: CASSLMTGNGDTQYF; V gene: TRBV11-2; D gene: -; J gene: TRBJ2-3
CDR3 DNA: TGTGCCATCGCAGGGTTAGCTAACTATGGCTACACCTTC; CDR3 protein: CAIAGLANYGYTF; V gene: TRBV10-3; D gene: -; J gene: TRBJ1-2
CDR3 DNA: TGTGCCAGCAGCTTACTAAACACAGATACGCAGTATTTT; CDR3 protein: CASSLLNTDTQYF; V gene: TRBV7-2; D gene: -; J gene: TRBJ2-3
CDR3 DNA: TGTGCCAGCAGTTTATCTGCCGGGTTTGGTGAAGCTTTCTTT; CDR3 protein: CASSLSAGFGEAFF; V gene: TRBV27; D gene: -; J gene: TRBJ1-1
CDR3 DNA: TGTGCCAGCAGCCCTGGGCGGGGAATCGATACGCAGTATTTT; CDR3 protein: CASSPGRGIDTQYF; V gene: TRBV7-7; D gene: -; J gene: TRBJ2-3
CDR3 DNA: TGTGCCATCAGAACAGATGGAAACACCATATATTTT; CDR3 protein: CAIRTDGNTIYF; V gene: TRBV10-3; D gene: -; J gene: TRBJ1-3
CDR3 DNA: TGTGCCAGCAGTTTTCCTGGGACAGGGGACTCTGGAAACACCATATATTTT; CDR3 protein: CASSFPGTGDSGNTIYF; V gene: TRBV28; D gene: TRBD1; J gene: TRBJ1-3
CDR3 DNA: TGCGCCAGCAGCCAAGGACGGGGACAGTCTTACAATGAGCAGTTCTTC; CDR3 protein: CASSQGRGQSYNEQFF; V gene: TRBV4-1; D gene: TRBD1; J gene: TRBJ2-1
CDR3 DNA: TGCGCCAGCAGCTTGTTGGGCTCCTCCTACAATGAGCAGTTCTTC; CDR3 protein: CASSLLGSSYNEQFF; V gene: TRBV5-1; D gene: -; J gene: TRBJ2-1
CDR3 DNA: TGCGCCAGCAGCCAAGACCGGGACAGGACGTTTATGGGCGGCTACACCTTC; CDR3 protein: CASSQDRDRTFMGGYTF; V gene: TRBV4-1; D gene: TRBD1; J gene: TRBJ1-2
CDR3 DNA: TGCGCCAGCAGCGGCAGCACAGATACGCAGTATTTT; CDR3 protein: CASSGSTDTQYF; V gene: TRBV5-1; D gene: -; J gene: TRBJ2-3
CDR3 DNA: TGCGCCAGCAGGATAGGACAGGGATCTACCTACGAGCAGTACTTC; CDR3 protein: CASRIGQGSTYEQYF; V gene: TRBV5-1; D gene: TRBD1; J gene: TRBJ2-7
CDR3 DNA: TGTGCCAGCAGCTTAGCCGCATTAGGGGACACTGAAGCTTTCTTT; CDR3 protein: CASSLAALGDTEAFF; V gene: TRBV7-9; D gene: -; J gene: TRBJ1-1